Listed below are T cell receptor beta chains from one sample, sequenced in a study of blood T cell repertoires in COVID-19. The table came from immunoSEQ multiplex PCR; TCRdb's copy has only in-frame clones and leaves some out. This sample has 250,000 or so clones; over 80% occur once, and the top ten carry approximately 1.4%. Sequenced: peripheral blood. The receptor set was obtained from a woman aged 40-49 years who had recovered from COVID-19. The CDR3 runs from the conserved cysteine through the conserved F or W. Fields, in order: D gene, clone size, J gene, CDR3 length, V gene, CDR3 DNA, CDR3 protein. The D gene is left open where the match is weak. Not every row has a clone size; where given, it reads once, few, many or a size class.

. . TRBJ1-1 12 TRBV10-2 TGCGCCAGCAGTTCAGGGGTGACTGAAGCTTTCTTT CASSSGVTEAFF
. . TRBJ2-4 12 TRBV11-3 TGTGCCAGCAGCATACTAAACGGTGAACGGTACTTC CASSILNGERYF
TRBD1 . TRBJ1-3 15 TRBV20-1 TGCAGTGCTAGTACAGGGGTCCCCTCTGGAAACACCATATATTTT CSASTGVPSGNTIYF
. . TRBJ2-5 15 TRBV21-1 TGTGCCAGCAGCAAACAAGAGCCGGGAATGGGGACCCAGTACTTC CASSKQEPGMGTQYF
. . TRBJ1-1 13 TRBV7-8 TGTGCCAGCAGCCCCCCCGGCGGAACTGAAGCTTTCTTT CASSPPGGTEAFF
TRBD2 few TRBJ2-5 14 TRBV29-1 TGCAGCGTGGGCCTCCCGGGGGGGCAAGAGACCCAGTACTTC CSVGLPGGQETQYF
TRBD1 . TRBJ2-7 19 TRBV27 TGTGCCAGCAGTTTCTCGAAAACCGGGGGACAGGGGGCCTCCTACGAGCAGTACTTC CASSFSKTGGQGASYEQYF
. . TRBJ2-7 11 TRBV5-6 TGTGCCAGCAGCTCCTACAGTGAGCAGTACTTC CASSSYSEQYF
. . TRBJ2-5 11 TRBV20-1 TGCAGTGCTAGCAAGGGAGAGACCCAGTACTTC CSASKGETQYF
. once TRBJ2-1 13 TRBV24-1 TGTGCCACCAGTGGGCGCGGTAGAGGTGAGCAGTTCTTC CATSGRGRGEQFF
. . TRBJ2-7 16 TRBV5-4 TGTGCCAGCAGCTTGGTAGGCCGGGACAAAGCCTACGAGCAGTACTTC CASSLVGRDKAYEQYF
TRBD2 . TRBJ2-5 14 TRBV28 TGTGCCAGCAGTAGCGGGGGGATCCAAGAGACCCAGTACTTC CASSSGGIQETQYF
TRBD1 . TRBJ2-1 15 TRBV7-9 TGTGCCAGCAGCTTCCCCGGGACAGCCCGCAATGAGCAGTTCTTC CASSFPGTARNEQFF
. . TRBJ2-5 16 TRBV28 TGTGCCAGCAGTCCTCCTCTAGGGACTCTACAAGAGACCCAGTACTTC CASSPPLGTLQETQYF
TRBD1 . TRBJ1-5 15 TRBV19 TGTGCCAGTAGTACCGGGACAGGGCAAACTCAGCCCCAGCATTTT CASSTGTGQTQPQHF
. . TRBJ2-7 12 TRBV7-3 TGTGCCAGCAGCTTAAACAGGGACGAGCAGTACTTC CASSLNRDEQYF
. . TRBJ1-1 13 TRBV2 TGTGCCAGCAGTGGACTTGAGGGCACTGAAGCTTTCTTT CASSGLEGTEAFF
. once TRBJ1-1 15 TRBV11-2 TGTGCCAGCAGCACCCGGGACACCATGAACACTGAAGCTTTCTTT CASSTRDTMNTEAFF
. . TRBJ2-2 15 TRBV2 TGTGCCAGCTTTCAGGGGACCAGGAGAACCGGGGAGCTGTTTTTT CASFQGTRRTGELFF
. . TRBJ2-3 17 TRBV6-2/TRBV6-3 TGTGCCAGCAGTCTATCCGGGACACCGACTAGCACAGATACGCAGTATTTT CASSLSGTPTSTDTQYF
TRBD2 . TRBJ2-5 18 TRBV7-6 TGTGCCAGCAGCTTAGGGGTAAACGGGGGGAGGGCCCAAGAGACCCAGTACTTC CASSLGVNGGRAQETQYF
TRBD1 . TRBJ2-1 15 TRBV29-1 TGCAGCGCCCCCGGGACAGGGGGACGATACAATGAGCAGTTCTTC CSAPGTGGRYNEQFF
. . TRBJ1-1 15 TRBV25-1 TGTGCCAGCAGTGAATTTACGGGTAAAAGCACTGAAGCTTTCTTT CASSEFTGKSTEAFF
. . TRBJ2-3 15 TRBV6-4 TGTGCCAGCAGTGACTCGATAGAAGGCACAGATACGCAGTATTTT CASSDSIEGTDTQYF